These 27 T cell receptor beta chains came from one sample sequenced in a study of T cells in Graves' hyperthyroidism and ophthalmopathy. Amplified TCR beta CDR3 regions came from RNA transcripts. The study used the HTBI primer set for a first-round RT-PCR of the TCR CDR3. TCRdb called the multiplex PCR reads again in MiXCR, with one record for every CDR3 protein. The sample lists hundreds of thousands of distinct CDR3 sequences, around 46% seen once, with about 7.8% in the top ten. Sample: peripheral blood or thyroid tissue (not recorded which). These receptors were collected from a woman under 30 with Graves' hyperthyroidism.

This clonotype was counted only a few times. V usage is TRBV7-2 and J usage is TRBJ1-5; perhaps TRBD1 as D (6 bases). Germline V CDR1 and CDR2: SGHTA, FQGNSA. The V gene lost 5 bases and the J gene lost 0 bases, with 17 bases spanning the gap. CDR3 length: 17 amino acids. For the CDR3, the DNA is TGTGCCAGCAGCCAGCAAGGGGGTCCGGATAGCAATCAGCCCCAGCATTTT. Its translation is CASSQQGGPDSNQPQHF.

The CDR3 sequence is CSAEPGTSREQYF. CDR3 nucleotides: TGCAGTGCTGAGCCCGGGACTAGCCGCGAGCAGTACTTC. The V call is TRBV20-1, the J call TRBJ2-7; 9 nucleotides agree with TRBD2. V trimming: 5 bases; J trimming: 6 bases; junction bases outside the gene matches: 8. The germline gives CDR1 DFQATT, CDR2 SNEGSKA (reference sequence). There are 13 residues in the CDR3.

There are a few counts of this clonotype. The chain has TRBV5-1 and TRBJ2-5; maybe TRBD1 (6 bases). This CDR3 is 15 amino acids long. The germline V gene encodes CDR1 SGHRS and CDR2 YFSETQ. V lost 4 bases, J lost 1 base, and 14 bases lay in between. In DNA form, the CDR3 reads TGCGCCAGCAGCACAGGGCTTAGGACCCAAGAGACCCAGTACTTC. Protein product: CASSTGLRTQETQYF.

This CDR3 reads CASSSRDGKLFF. Here the CDR3 DNA reads TGTGCCAGCAGCTCCAGGGATGGAAAACTGTTTTTT. The chain links TRBV7-6 to TRBJ1-4, with TRBD1 as a possible D gene (5 bases). Germline assignment: CDR1 SGHVS and CDR2 FNYEAQ. The length of the CDR3 is 12 residues. V was trimmed by 4 bases and J by 10 bases, leaving 10 bases between them. The variable domain in full, completed from reference TRBV7-6 and TRBJ1-4, reads GAGVSQSPRYKVTKRGQDVALRCDPISGHVSLYWYRQALGQGPEFLTYFNYEAQQDKSGLPNDRFSAERPEGSISTLTIQRTEQRDSAMYRCASSSRDGKLFFGSGTQLSVL.

This clonotype occurred once. This chain joins TRBV10-3 and TRBJ1-2, with 11 bases lining up with TRBD1. The CDR3 has 13 amino acids. The germline V gene has CDR1 ENHRY and CDR2 SYGVKD. V was pared by 7 bases and J by 8 bases, with 6 bases of the junction left unmatched. The CDR3 nucleotides read TGTGCCATCAAGCAAGGGACAGGGGGAGGCTACACCTTC. Translating it yields CAIKQGTGGGYTF.

This sequence joins TRBV7-9 and TRBJ1-3; D remains ambiguous. This CDR3 is built from 15 residues. Deletions cut 5 bases from V and 3 bases from J, with 14 bases between. CDR1 and CDR2 (germline): SEHNR, FQNEAQ (reference sequence). CDR3 in DNA: TGTGCCAGCAGCCCCGGGAAGAACCTTGGAAACACCATATATTTT. Translating gives CASSPGKNLGNTIYF.

This chain links TRBV12-3 or TRBV12-4 with TRBJ1-1; D is possibly TRBD1 (5 bases). The CDR3 extends over 14 amino acids. The ends were cut back, 5 bases at V and 5 bases at J, with 15 bases in the middle. The CDR3 protein is CASSVMGEGTEAFF. DNA of the CDR3: TGTGCCAGCAGTGTCATGGGGGAGGGGACTGAAGCTTTCTTT.

This chain links TRBV12-3 or TRBV12-4 with TRBJ1-6; 10 bases are a match to TRBD1. Trimming removed 6 bases from V and 9 bases from J; junction bases left unmatched: 5. CDR3 length: 14 amino acids. The DNA of the CDR3 is TGTGCCAGCAGGGGCCGGGACAGGGGTTCACCCCTCCACTTT. This sequence encodes CASRGRDRGSPLHF.

The V call is TRBV29-1, the J call TRBJ2-2; D is ambiguous. Trimming stripped 8 bases from V and 5 bases from J, with 12 bases between. Germline V gene data show CDR1 as SQVTM and CDR2 as ANQGSEA. There are 12 residues in the CDR3. This CDR3 reads CSFIEQTGELFF. In DNA, the CDR3 is TGCAGCTTCATAGAGCAGACCGGGGAGCTGTTTTTT.

This chain connects TRBV10-3 to TRBJ2-7; TRBD1 matches at 7 bases. Looked up from germline, CDR1 is ENHRY and CDR2 is SYGVKD. This CDR3 contains 15 residues. V dropped 8 bases and J dropped 2; count of bases not matched to a gene: 12. The CDR3 here is CAILPKRTGTYEQYF. The CDR3 region has the DNA TGTGCCATCCTACCGAAACGGACAGGTACCTACGAGCAGTACTTC.

This chain uses TRBV10-3 with TRBJ2-2; D may be TRBD1 or TRBD2 (5 bases each). The CDR3 is 14 residues long. With 5 bases removed from V and 3 bases from J, the gap between germline ends came to 10 bases. Germline V gene sequence: CDR1 ENHRY, CDR2 SYGVKD. The CDR3 bases are TGTGCCATCAGTACTGGGACGGACACCGGGGAGCTGTTTTTT. This translates into CAISTGTDTGELFF.

This sequence joins TRBV7-9 and TRBJ1-1; no clear D. V gave up 1 base and J gave up 0 bases, with 12 bases separating them. CDR3 length: 16 residues. Germline lookup yields CDR1 SEHNR and CDR2 FQNEAQ (reference sequence). The CDR3 spells CASSLGARTLNTEAFF. CDR3 bases: TGTGCCAGCAGCTTAGGCGCCCGGACCCTGAACACTGAAGCTTTCTTT.

This rearrangement joins TRBV29-1 to TRBJ1-5, with D perhaps TRBD1 (6 bases). The V gene's germline CDR1 is SQVTM and CDR2 ANQGSEA. Trimming stripped 8 bases from V and 7 bases from J, with 15 bases between. The CDR3 spans 12 residues. For the CDR3, the DNA is TGCAGCTGGAGGGGGGGGGAACAGCCCCAGCATTTT. Amino acid sequence: CSWRGGEQPQHF.

This clonotype was picked up many times. The chain uses TRBV10-3 and TRBJ2-7, with 7 bases lining up with TRBD1. The germline CDR1 and CDR2 sequences are ENHRY and SYGVKD. The CDR3 contains 13 residues. The V segment lost 9 bases and the J segment 5 bases; nucleotides outside the gene matches: 10. In DNA, the CDR3 is TGTGCCATAATGACAGGGAACTCGAACGAGCAGTACTTC. Translated, it gives CAIMTGNSNEQYF.

V is TRBV10-3 and J is TRBJ2-2; 8 nucleotides align to TRBD1. The V and J ends lost 6 bases and 10 bases, in that order; junction bases with no gene match: 7. This CDR3 spans 13 amino acids. The germline V gene encodes CDR1 ENHRY and CDR2 SYGVKD. The chain's CDR3 is CAIRIAGGPELFF. CDR3 coding DNA: TGTGCCATCAGGATTGCAGGGGGCCCGGAGCTGTTTTTT.

The chain carries TRBV25-1 and TRBJ1-1, with 10 positions matching TRBD1. CDR3 length: 14 residues. Trimming cost V 5 bases and J 5 bases; bases outside gene matches: 5. The germline V gene encodes CDR1 MGHDK and CDR2 SYGVNS. The DNA for the CDR3 is TGTGCCAGCAGTCGAGACAGGGGGCGGACTGAAGCTTTCTTT. Translating gives CASSRDRGRTEAFF.

The CDR3 DNA reads as TGTGCCAGCACCCGGACGGGGGCCCAGTACTTC. Amino acids: CASTRTGAQYF. The J gene is TRBJ2-5, the V gene TRBV7-9; D is possibly TRBD2 (6 bases). V lost 7 bases and J lost 9, with 12 bases in between. The CDR3 loop spans 11 amino acids. Germline V gene data show CDR1 as SEHNR and CDR2 as FQNEAQ (reference sequence).

This clonotype has a count of ten or more. The chain links TRBV9 to TRBJ1-4; no clear D gene. Per the germline V gene, CDR1 is SGDLS and CDR2 is YYNGEE. Trimming took off 2 bases at V and 7 bases at J, with 12 bases between the two ends. This CDR3 is built from 14 residues. CDR3 nucleotide sequence: TGTGCCAGCAGCGTGGACCTTGGGAGTGAAAAACTGTTTTTT. Protein: CASSVDLGSEKLFF.

The J gene is TRBJ1-6, the V gene TRBV25-1, with D unclear. The CDR3 totals 13 residues. V was pared by 8 bases and J by 4 bases, with 9 bases between. Germline V gives CDR1 MGHDK, CDR2 SYGVNS. Here the CDR3 reads CASLDGYNSPLHF. The CDR3 DNA follows: TGTGCCAGCTTGGACGGATATAATTCACCCCTCCACTTT.

The chain links TRBV11-2 to TRBJ2-5; D unclear. The DNA end favors TRBJ2-1, so the J call may be wrong. CDR1 SGHAT and CDR2 FQNNGV come from the germline V gene. The CDR3 is 12 residues long. CDR3 nucleotide sequence: TGTGCCAGCAGCCCAGAGCTAGGCGAGCAGTTCTTC. Translation: CASSPELGEQFF.

The CDR3 region has the DNA TGCAGCGTTGTGACTAGCAGATACACAGATACGCAGTATTTT. It yields the protein CSVVTSRYTDTQYF. The chain combines TRBV29-1 with TRBJ2-3; 7 nucleotides agree with TRBD2. Trimming removed 4 bases from V and 2 bases from J; junction bases left unmatched: 6. Germline V gene sequence: CDR1 SQVTM, CDR2 ANQGSEA. The CDR3 extends over 14 amino acids.

Here the CDR3 reads CSVAWAAATYEQYF. CDR3 nucleotides: TGCAGCGTTGCTTGGGCGGCAGCGACCTACGAGCAGTACTTC. This chain links TRBV29-1 with TRBJ2-7, with D unresolved. The length of the CDR3 is 14 residues. Germline V CDR1 and CDR2: SQVTM, ANQGSEA. Trimming shortened V by 4 bases and J by 2 bases, and 15 bases separated the two germline ends.

This clonotype was seen more than once but under ten times. V gene TRBV11-2 combines with J gene TRBJ1-2, with D uncertain. The CDR3 extends over 15 amino acids. The ends were cut back, 6 bases at V and 0 bases at J, with 14 bases in the middle. Germline V gives CDR1 SGHAT, CDR2 FQNNGV. The CDR3 nucleotides read TGTGCCAGCAGATCCATGCTCAGGCCTAACTATGGCTACACCTTC. This gives the protein CASRSMLRPNYGYTF.

The chain has TRBV29-1 and TRBJ1-1; 8 nucleotides align to TRBD1. Trimming at V came to 8 bases and at J to 0 bases, leaving 5 bases not matched to a gene. Germline V gene data show CDR1 as SQVTM and CDR2 as ANQGSEA. The CDR3 runs 13 residues. The CDR3 loop is CSSMTGVNTEAFF. The CDR3 bases are TGCAGCTCGATGACAGGGGTGAACACTGAAGCTTTCTTT. Full variable domain (rest looked up from reference TRBV29-1 and TRBJ1-1): SAVISQKPSRDICQRGTSLTIQCQVDSQVTMMFWYRQQPGQSLTLIATANQGSEATYESGFVIDKFPISRPNLTFSTLTVSNMSPEDSSIYLCSSMTGVNTEAFFGQGTRLTVV.

This clonotype appeared many times. CDR3 residues: CAISDQMGAGNQPQHF. The CDR3 nucleotides read TGTGCCATCAGTGACCAAATGGGGGCGGGGAATCAGCCCCAGCATTTT. The chain employs TRBV10-3 and TRBJ1-5; TRBD1 might be the D (6 bases). There are 16 residues in the CDR3. The germline V gene has CDR1 ENHRY and CDR2 SYGVKD. With 3 bases removed from V and 4 bases from J, the gap between germline ends came to 16 bases.

J is TRBJ2-5 and V is TRBV10-3; 7 bases align to TRBD2. CDR3 size: 10 residues. CDR1 is ENHRY, CDR2 SYGVKD, per germline. The J segment lost 11 bases and the V segment lost 4 bases, leaving 1 base of the junction unmatched. The DNA for the CDR3 is TGTGCCATCAGTGTGGGGGGGCAGTACTTC. Translated, it gives CAISVGGQYF.

The rearrangement joins TRBV2 to TRBJ2-1, with 7 bases that match TRBD1. Germline CDR1 and CDR2: SNHLY and FYNNEI. The CDR3 contains 13 residues. With 6 bases clipped from V and 14 bases from J, the junction kept 13 bases outside the gene matches. This chain's CDR3 is CASRRNTGDAKFF. The CDR3 DNA reads as TGTGCCAGCAGGCGGAATACAGGGGACGCGAAGTTCTTC.